The 7 T cell receptor beta chains presented below share a single source sample, sequenced in a study of spatial heterogeneity in lung cancer. Each CDR3 protein gets one entry after TCRdb re-called the 5' RACE reads with MiXCR. The repertoire holds about 95,000 distinct CDR3 sequences, with roughly 10% as singletons. The sample's time point: sample taken at primary tumor resection. Unsorted whole RNA of tumor, nontumor lung or frozen PBMC was sequenced. Material: PBMCs, obtained at surgery. These receptors were taken from a male donor with early-stage non-small cell lung cancer.

This sequence joins TRBV9 and TRBJ2-1, with D perhaps matching TRBD2 (7 bases). V was pared by 0 bases and J by 0 bases, with 10 bases between. This CDR3 is built from 16 residues. Looked up from germline, CDR1 is SGDLS and CDR2 is YYNGEE. The CDR3 region has the DNA TGTGCCAGCAGCGTAGGCGGGGGCAGCTCCTACAATGAGCAGTTCTTC. Its protein is CASSVGGGSSYNEQFF.

This clonotype was detected many times. The chain uses TRBV15 and TRBJ2-7, with D possibly TRBD1 on 6 matching bases. V was cut by 0 bases and J by 5 bases, with 14 bases left in between. In germline, CDR1 is LNHNV, CDR2 YYDKDF (reference sequence). The CDR3 contains 15 residues. The CDR3 here is CATSRDETGYHEQYF. The CDR3 nucleotides are TGTGCCACCAGCAGAGATGAAACAGGGTACCACGAGCAGTACTTC.

In its sample, this clonotype was seen a few times. V is TRBV4-2 and J is TRBJ2-2, with 11 positions matching TRBD2. The CDR3 has 16 residues. V shed 4 bases, J shed 4 bases, and the junction held 5 bases outside the gene matches. CDR1 and CDR2 from the germline V gene are LGHNA and YNFKEQ. The CDR3 DNA follows: TGTGCCAGCAGCCTCGGGACTAGCGGCCGCACCGGGGAGCTGTTTTTT. It translates to CASSLGTSGRTGELFF.

This clonotype showed up just a few times. The gene calls are TRBV29-1 and TRBJ1-1, with unresolved D. The CDR3 loop spans 16 amino acids. Trimming removed 6 bases at V and 1 base at J, with 21 bases between. CDR1 and CDR2 from the germline V gene are SQVTM and ANQGSEA. CDR3 residues: CSVDPSRGEENTEAFF. CDR3 bases: TGCAGCGTCGACCCGTCGCGGGGAGAAGAGAACACTGAAGCTTTCTTT.

The chain couples TRBV21-1 to TRBJ2-7. TRBV21-1 is classified as a pseudogene. This CDR3 contains 17 residues. The CDR3: CASSNPSPRPPSYEQYF. In DNA form, the CDR3 reads TGTGCCAGCAGCAATCCGTCACCGAGGCCGCCTTCCTACGAGCAGTACTTC.

This chain joins TRBV2 and TRBJ1-2; 8 positions agree with TRBD1. V shed 7 bases and J 1 base; nucleotides not matched to a gene: 11. The CDR3 extends over 16 amino acids. Germline values: CDR1 SNHLY, CDR2 FYNNEI. The CDR3 here is CASISGRGRVNYGYTF. The CDR3 DNA is TGTGCCAGCATTTCCGGCAGGGGGCGGGTTAACTATGGCTACACCTTC.

The chain couples TRBV7-8 to TRBJ2-1; 9 bases agree with TRBD2. Germline CDR1 SGHVS, CDR2 FQNEAQ. With 5 bases clipped from V and 5 bases from J, the junction kept 10 bases outside the gene matches. The CDR3 is 16 amino acids. The CDR3 region is CASSPQAAGGNNEQFF. The DNA of the CDR3 is TGTGCCAGCAGCCCGCAGGCGGCGGGGGGGAACAATGAGCAGTTCTTC.